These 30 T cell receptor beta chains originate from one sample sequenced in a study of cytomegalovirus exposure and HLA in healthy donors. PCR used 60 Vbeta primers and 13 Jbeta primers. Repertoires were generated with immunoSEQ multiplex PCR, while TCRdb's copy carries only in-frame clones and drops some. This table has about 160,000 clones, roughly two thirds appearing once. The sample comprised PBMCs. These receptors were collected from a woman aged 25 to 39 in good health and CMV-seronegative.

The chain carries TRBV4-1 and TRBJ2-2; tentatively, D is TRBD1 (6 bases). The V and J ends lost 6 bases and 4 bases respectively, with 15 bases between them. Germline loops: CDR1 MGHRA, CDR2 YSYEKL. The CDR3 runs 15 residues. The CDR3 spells CASRGWGRGTGELFF. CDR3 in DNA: TGCGCCAGCAGAGGGTGGGGGCGCGGCACCGGGGAGCTGTTTTTT.

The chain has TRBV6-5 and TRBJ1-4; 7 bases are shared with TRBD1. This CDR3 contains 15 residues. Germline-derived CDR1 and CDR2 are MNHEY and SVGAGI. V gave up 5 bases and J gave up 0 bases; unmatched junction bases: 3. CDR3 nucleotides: TGTGCCAGCAGTACCACAGGGGCAACTAATGAAAAACTGTTTTTT. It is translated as CASSTTGATNEKLFF.

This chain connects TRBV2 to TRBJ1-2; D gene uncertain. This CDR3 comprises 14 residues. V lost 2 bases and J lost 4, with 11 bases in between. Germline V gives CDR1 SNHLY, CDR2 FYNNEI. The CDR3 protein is CASSESRLLYGYTF. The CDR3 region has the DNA TGTGCCAGCAGTGAAAGTCGTCTACTCTATGGCTACACCTTC.

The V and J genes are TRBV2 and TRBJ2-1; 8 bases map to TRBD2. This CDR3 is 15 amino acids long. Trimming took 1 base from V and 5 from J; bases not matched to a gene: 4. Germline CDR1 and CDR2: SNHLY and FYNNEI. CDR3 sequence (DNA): TGTGCCAGCAGTGAAGGTAGCGGGATCGACAATGAGCAGTTCTTC. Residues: CASSEGSGIDNEQFF.

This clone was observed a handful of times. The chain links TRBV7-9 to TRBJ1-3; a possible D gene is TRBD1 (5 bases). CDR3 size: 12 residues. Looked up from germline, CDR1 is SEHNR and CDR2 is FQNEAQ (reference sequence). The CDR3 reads CSWGVSGNTIYF. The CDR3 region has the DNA TGTTCCTGGGGGGTTTCTGGAAACACCATATATTTT.

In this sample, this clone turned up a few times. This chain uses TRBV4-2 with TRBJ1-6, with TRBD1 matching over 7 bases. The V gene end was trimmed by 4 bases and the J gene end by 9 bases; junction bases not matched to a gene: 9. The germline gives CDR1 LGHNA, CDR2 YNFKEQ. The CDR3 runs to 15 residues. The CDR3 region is CASSPPTGLGSPLHF. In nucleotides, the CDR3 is TGTGCCAGCAGCCCACCGACAGGGTTGGGTTCACCCCTCCACTTT.

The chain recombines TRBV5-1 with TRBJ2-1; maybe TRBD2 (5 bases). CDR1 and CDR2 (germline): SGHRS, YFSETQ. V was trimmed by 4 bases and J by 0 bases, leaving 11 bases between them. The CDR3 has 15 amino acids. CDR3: CASSNQAVSYNEQFF. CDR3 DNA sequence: TGCGCCAGCAGCAACCAAGCGGTCTCCTACAATGAGCAGTTCTTC.

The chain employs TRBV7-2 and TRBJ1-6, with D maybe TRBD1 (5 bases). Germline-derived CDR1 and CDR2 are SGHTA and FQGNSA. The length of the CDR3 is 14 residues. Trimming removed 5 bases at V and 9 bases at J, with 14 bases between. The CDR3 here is CASSLGGGGSPLHF. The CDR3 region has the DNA TGTGCCAGCAGCCTGGGGGGGGGAGGTTCACCCCTCCACTTT.

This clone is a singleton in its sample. CDR3 protein: CASSGGQGYEQYF. DNA for the CDR3: TGTGCCAGCAGCGGGGGGCAGGGCTACGAGCAGTACTTC. The chain couples TRBV27 to TRBJ2-5, with D perhaps TRBD2 (7 bases). The J call may not be correct, given that the DNA end is closer to TRBJ2-7. The length of the CDR3 is 13 residues. CDR1 and CDR2 from the germline V gene are MNHEY and SMNVEV (reference sequence).

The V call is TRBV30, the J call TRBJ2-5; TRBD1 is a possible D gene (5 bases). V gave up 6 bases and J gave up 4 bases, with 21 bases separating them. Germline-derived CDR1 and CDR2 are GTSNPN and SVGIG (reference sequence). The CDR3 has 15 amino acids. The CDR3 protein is CACTGQLNLRETQYF. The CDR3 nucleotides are TGTGCCTGTACCGGACAACTAAATTTGAGAGAGACCCAGTACTTC.

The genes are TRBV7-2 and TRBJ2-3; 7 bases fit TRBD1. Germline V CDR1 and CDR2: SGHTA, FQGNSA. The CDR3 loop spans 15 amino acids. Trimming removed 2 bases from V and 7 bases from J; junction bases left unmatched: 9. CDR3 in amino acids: CASSLLTGPPYTQYF. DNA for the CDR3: TGTGCCAGCAGCTTACTGACAGGGCCCCCGTATACGCAGTATTTT.

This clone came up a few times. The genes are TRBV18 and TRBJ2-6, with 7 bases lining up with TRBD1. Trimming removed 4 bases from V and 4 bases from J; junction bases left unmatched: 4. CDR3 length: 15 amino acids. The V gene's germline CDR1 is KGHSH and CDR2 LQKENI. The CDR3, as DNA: TGTGCCAGCTCACAAACAGGGGCCGGGGCCAACGTCCTGACTTTC. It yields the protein CASSQTGAGANVLTF.

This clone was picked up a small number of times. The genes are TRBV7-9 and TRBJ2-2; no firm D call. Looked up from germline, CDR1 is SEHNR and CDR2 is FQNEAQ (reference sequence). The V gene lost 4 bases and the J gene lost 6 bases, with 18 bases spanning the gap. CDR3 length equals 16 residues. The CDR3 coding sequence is TGTGCCAGCAGCTACACCCCCGGCCGGGTCTCCGGGGAGCTGTTTTTT. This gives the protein CASSYTPGRVSGELFF.

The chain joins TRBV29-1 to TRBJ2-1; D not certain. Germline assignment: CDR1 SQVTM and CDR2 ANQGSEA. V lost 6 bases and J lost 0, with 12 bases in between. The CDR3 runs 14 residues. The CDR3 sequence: CSVSVSGSYNEQFF. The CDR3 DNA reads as TGCAGCGTGTCGGTTTCGGGCTCCTACAATGAGCAGTTCTTC.

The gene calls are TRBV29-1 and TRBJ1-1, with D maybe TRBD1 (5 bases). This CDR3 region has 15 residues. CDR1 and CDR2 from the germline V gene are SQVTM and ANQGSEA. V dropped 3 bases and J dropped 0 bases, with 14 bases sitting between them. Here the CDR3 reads CSVEVTGVVNTEAFF. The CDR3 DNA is TGCAGCGTTGAGGTTACGGGGGTCGTGAACACTGAAGCTTTCTTT.

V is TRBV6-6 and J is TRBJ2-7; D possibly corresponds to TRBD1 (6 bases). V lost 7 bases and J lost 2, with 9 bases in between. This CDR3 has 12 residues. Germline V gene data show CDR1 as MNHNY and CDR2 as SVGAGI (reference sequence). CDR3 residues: CASTRTAYEQYF. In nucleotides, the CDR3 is TGTGCCAGCACCCGGACAGCCTACGAGCAGTACTTC.

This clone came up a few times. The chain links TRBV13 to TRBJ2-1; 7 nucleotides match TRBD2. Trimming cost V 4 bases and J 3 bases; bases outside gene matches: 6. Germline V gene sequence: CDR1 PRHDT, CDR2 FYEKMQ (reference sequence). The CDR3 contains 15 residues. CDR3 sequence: CASSSPSGLYNEQFF. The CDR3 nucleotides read TGTGCCAGCAGCTCGCCTAGCGGTCTCTACAATGAGCAGTTCTTC. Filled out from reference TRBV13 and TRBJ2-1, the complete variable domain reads AAGVIQSPRHLIKEKRETATLKCYPIPRHDTVYWYQQGPGQDPQFLISFYEKMQSDKGSIPDRFSAQQFSDYHSELNMSSLELGDSALYFCASSSPSGLYNEQFFGPGTRLTVL.

The CDR3 reads CASSAPLREEVWISSYNEQFF. DNA of the CDR3: TGTGCCAGCAGCGCACCGCTCAGAGAAGAGGTGTGGATTAGCTCCTACAATGAGCAGTTCTTC. The rearrangement uses TRBV9 and TRBJ2-1; D is unresolved. The CDR3 runs to 21 residues. Germline loops: CDR1 SGDLS, CDR2 YYNGEE. The germline V and J ends were trimmed by 3 bases and 0 bases, with 28 bases remaining between them. Combining the CDR3 with reference TRBV9 and TRBJ2-1 gives the whole variable domain DSGVTQTPKHLITATGQRVTLRCSPRSGDLSVYWYQQSLDQGLQFLIQYYNGEERAKGNILERFSAQQFPDLHSELNLSSLELGDSALYFCASSAPLREEVWISSYNEQFFGPGTRLTVL.

The DNA for the CDR3 is TGTGCCAGCACCCAAGGACAGTCCCTCTACGAGCAGTACTTC. Residues: CASTQGQSLYEQYF. The V and J genes are TRBV5-5 and TRBJ2-7; weak D call: TRBD1 (6 bases). CDR1 and CDR2 from the germline V gene are SGHKS and YYEKEE (reference sequence). The CDR3 is 14 residues long. V was cut by 6 bases and J by 3 bases, with 16 bases left in between.

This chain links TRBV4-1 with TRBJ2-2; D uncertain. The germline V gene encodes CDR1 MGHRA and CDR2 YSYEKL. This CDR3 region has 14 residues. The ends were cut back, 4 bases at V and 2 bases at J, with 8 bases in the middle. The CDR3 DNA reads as TGCGCCAGCAGCCTAGTGCTTAACACCGGGGAGCTGTTTTTT. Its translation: CASSLVLNTGELFF.

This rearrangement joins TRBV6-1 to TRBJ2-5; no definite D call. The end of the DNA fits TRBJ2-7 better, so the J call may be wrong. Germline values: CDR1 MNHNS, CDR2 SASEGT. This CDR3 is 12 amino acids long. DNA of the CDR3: TGTGCCAGCAGCCCCAAGGAGTCCGAGCAGTACTTC. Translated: CASSPKESEQYF.

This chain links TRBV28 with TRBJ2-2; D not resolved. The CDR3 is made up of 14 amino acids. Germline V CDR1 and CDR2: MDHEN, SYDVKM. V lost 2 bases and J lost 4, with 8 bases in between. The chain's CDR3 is CASSLGQSTGELFF. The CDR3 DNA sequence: TGTGCCAGCAGTTTAGGGCAGAGCACCGGGGAGCTGTTTTTT.

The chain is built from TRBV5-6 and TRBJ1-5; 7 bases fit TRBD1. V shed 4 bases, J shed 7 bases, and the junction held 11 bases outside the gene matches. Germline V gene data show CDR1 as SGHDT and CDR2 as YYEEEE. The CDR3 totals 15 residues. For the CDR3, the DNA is TGTGCCAGCAGCGCCGACAGGGAAGTTGGGCAGCCCCAGCATTTT. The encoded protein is CASSADREVGQPQHF.

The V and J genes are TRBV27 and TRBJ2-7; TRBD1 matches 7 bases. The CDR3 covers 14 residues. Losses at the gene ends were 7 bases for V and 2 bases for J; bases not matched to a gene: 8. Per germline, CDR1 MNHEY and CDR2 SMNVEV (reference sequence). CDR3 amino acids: CASKRQGLPYEQYF. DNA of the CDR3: TGTGCCAGCAAGCGACAGGGTCTCCCCTACGAGCAGTACTTC.

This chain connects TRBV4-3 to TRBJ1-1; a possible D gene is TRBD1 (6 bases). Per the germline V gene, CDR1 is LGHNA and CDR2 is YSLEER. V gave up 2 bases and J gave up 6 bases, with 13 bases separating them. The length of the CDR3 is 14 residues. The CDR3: CASSQYAGAPEAFF. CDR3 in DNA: TGCGCCAGCAGCCAATATGCGGGGGCCCCTGAAGCTTTCTTT.

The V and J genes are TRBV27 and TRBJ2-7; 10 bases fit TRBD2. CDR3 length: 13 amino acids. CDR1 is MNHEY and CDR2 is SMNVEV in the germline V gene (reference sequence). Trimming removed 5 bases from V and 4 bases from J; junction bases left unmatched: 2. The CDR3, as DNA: TGTGCCAGCAGTGCACTAGCGGGGTACGAGCAGTACTTC. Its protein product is CASSALAGYEQYF.

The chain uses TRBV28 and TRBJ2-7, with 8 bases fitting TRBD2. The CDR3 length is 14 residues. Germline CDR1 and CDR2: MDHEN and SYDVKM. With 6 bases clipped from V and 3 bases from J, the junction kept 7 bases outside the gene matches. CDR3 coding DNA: TGTGCCAGCAGGCCCCAGACTAGCGTCTACGAGCAGTACTTC. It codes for CASRPQTSVYEQYF.

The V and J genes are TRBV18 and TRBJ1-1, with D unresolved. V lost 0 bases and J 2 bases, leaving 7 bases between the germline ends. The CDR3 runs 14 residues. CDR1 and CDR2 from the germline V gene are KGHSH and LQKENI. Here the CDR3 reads CASSPPSVNTEAFF. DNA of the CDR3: TGTGCCAGCTCACCACCGAGTGTTAACACTGAAGCTTTCTTT.

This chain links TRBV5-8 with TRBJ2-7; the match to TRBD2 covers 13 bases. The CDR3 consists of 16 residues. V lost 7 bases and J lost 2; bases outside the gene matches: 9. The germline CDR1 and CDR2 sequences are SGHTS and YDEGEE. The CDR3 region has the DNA TGTGCCAGCTTGGGGACTAGCGGGACATCCCCCTACGAGCAGTACTTC. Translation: CASLGTSGTSPYEQYF.

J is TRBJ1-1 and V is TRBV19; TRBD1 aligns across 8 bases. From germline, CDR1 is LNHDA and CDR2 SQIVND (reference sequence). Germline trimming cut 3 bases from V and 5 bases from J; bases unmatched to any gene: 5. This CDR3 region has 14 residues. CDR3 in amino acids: CASSMQGARTEAFF. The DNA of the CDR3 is TGTGCCAGTAGTATGCAGGGGGCGCGAACTGAAGCTTTCTTT.